These 29 T cell receptor beta chains were sequenced from one sample in a study of T cell repertoires in cytomegalovirus infection. These receptors have no known antigen. TCRdb fed the reads into MiXCR, producing one record per CDR3 protein. The sample yields around 71,000 distinct CDR3 sequences, roughly 20% seen once. The sample in question was CD8+ T cells from cultured PBMCs, obtained from culture after CMV antigen stimulation. The receptors originated from a human donor in good health (CMV status not recorded). Some clones in this sample may be carry-over from other donors' samples.

The chain employs TRBV7-2 and TRBJ2-7, with no clear D. The CDR3 spans 11 residues. The germline gives CDR1 SGHTA, CDR2 FQGNSA. The germline V and J ends were trimmed by 5 bases and 0 bases, with 2 bases remaining between them. CDR3 sequence reads: CASSNSYEQYF. The CDR3 DNA is TGTGCCAGCAGCAACTCCTACGAGCAGTACTTC.

The chain links TRBV7-8 to TRBJ1-1; weak D call: TRBD1 (6 bases). The CDR3 is made up of 11 amino acids. Germline V gene lookup returns CDR1 SGHVS and CDR2 FQNEAQ. Trimming shortened V by 7 bases and J by 7 bases, and 10 bases separated the two germline ends. In DNA form, the CDR3 reads TGTGCCAGCAATTCAGGGGATGAAGCTTTCTTT. It yields the protein CASNSGDEAFF. Combining the CDR3 with reference TRBV7-8 and TRBJ1-1 gives the whole variable domain GAGVSQSPRYKVAKRGQDVALRCDPISGHVSLFWYQQALGQGPEFLTYFQNEAQLDKSGLPSDRFFAERPEGSVSTLKIQRTQQEDSAVYLCASNSGDEAFFGQGTRLTVV.

This clonotype was detected a few times. The chain employs TRBV7-8 and TRBJ1-6; no reliable D call. The germline gives CDR1 SGHVS, CDR2 FQNEAQ. Between the trimmed V and J ends, which lost 0 bases and 10 bases, there was a span of 10 bases. The CDR3 runs to 14 residues. CDR3 sequence reads: CASSLAGPGSPLHF. The CDR3 nucleotides read TGTGCCAGCAGCTTAGCGGGCCCGGGGTCACCCCTCCACTTT. Full variable domain (missing parts from reference TRBV7-8 and TRBJ1-6): GAGVSQSPRYKVAKRGQDVALRCDPISGHVSLFWYQQALGQGPEFLTYFQNEAQLDKSGLPSDRFFAERPEGSVSTLKIQRTQQEDSAVYLCASSLAGPGSPLHFGNGTRLTVT.

V usage is TRBV12-3 or TRBV12-4 and J usage is TRBJ1-2, with TRBD1 identical over 7 bases. V dropped 2 bases and J dropped 4; count of bases not matched to a gene: 10. This CDR3 comprises 16 residues. CDR3 sequence reads: CASSLPLTGIRYGYTF. In nucleotides, the CDR3 is TGTGCCAGCAGTTTACCCTTGACAGGGATCCGCTATGGCTACACCTTC.

The chain has TRBV28 and TRBJ2-3; tentative D call: TRBD2 (6 bases). Germline V CDR1 and CDR2: MDHEN, SYDVKM. The CDR3 sequence is 14 residues long. V lost 3 bases, J lost 1 base, and 8 bases lay in between. The CDR3 DNA reads TGTGCCAGCAGTTTCGTAGCGGGCACAGATACGCAGTATTTT. This sequence encodes CASSFVAGTDTQYF.

The rearrangement uses TRBV7-8 and TRBJ1-5; D perhaps matches TRBD1 (5 bases). V gave up 6 bases and J gave up 3 bases, with 15 bases separating them. CDR3 size: 15 residues. Germline V gene lookup returns CDR1 SGHVS and CDR2 FQNEAQ. The chain's CDR3 is CASRAGTEFNQPQHF. The CDR3 coding sequence is TGTGCCAGCAGGGCCGGGACCGAGTTCAATCAGCCCCAGCATTTT.

Notes on this clonotype: One junction end does not reproduce the germline sequence, and a read error may be involved. This rearrangement joins TRBV18 to TRBJ2-3; D remains unclear. The CDR3 loop spans 15 amino acids. Germline assignment: CDR1 KGHSH and CDR2 LQKENI. The CDR3 DNA is TGTGCCAGCGCACCGGATAAGGCAATGGGAGATACGCAGTATTTT. Its protein product is CASAPDKAMGDTQYF.

This clonotype was counted a single time. An end of the junction differs from the germline gene, which may be a read error. The V and J genes are TRBV7-6 and TRBJ2-1; D possibly corresponds to TRBD2 (5 bases). Germline V gene lookup returns CDR1 SGHVS and CDR2 FNYEAQ. CDR3 length: 15 residues. The CDR3 loop reads CASSLEISGNNEQFF. The DNA for the CDR3 is TGTGCTAGCAGCTTAGAAATTTCCGGGAACAATGAGCAGTTCTTC.

This clonotype was counted only a few times. This CDR3 reads CASSFGQNGGYTF. In DNA, the CDR3 is TGTGCCAGCAGCTTTGGACAGAATGGTGGCTACACCTTC. The J gene is TRBJ1-2, the V gene TRBV7-9; D is possibly TRBD1 (6 bases). With 3 bases removed from V and 7 bases from J, the gap between germline ends came to 12 bases. Germline assignment: CDR1 SEHNR and CDR2 FQNEAQ (reference sequence). The CDR3 runs 13 residues.

V usage is TRBV7-2 and J usage is TRBJ2-7, with 11 nucleotides matching TRBD2. Unmatched junction bases numbered 6, after V lost 5 bases and J lost 3 bases. Germline CDR1 SGHTA, CDR2 FQGNSA. This CDR3 is 15 amino acids long. The CDR3: CASSPEGTSGYEQYF. The CDR3 DNA reads as TGTGCCAGCAGCCCGGAGGGGACTAGCGGCTACGAGCAGTACTTC.

The genes are TRBV6-1 and TRBJ1-4, with 8 bases matching TRBD1. The CDR3 extends over 17 amino acids. V lost 0 bases, J lost 8 bases, and 11 bases stayed unmatched. Germline V gene lookup returns CDR1 MNHNS and CDR2 SASEGT. CDR3 region: CASSEARGGTGREKLFF. The CDR3 DNA sequence: TGTGCCAGCAGTGAAGCGAGGGGAGGGACAGGCAGAGAAAAACTGTTTTTT.

On this clonotype: One end of the junction fails to match germline, which may point to a read error. V and J are TRBV7-9 and TRBJ2-7; 7 bases are a match to TRBD2. CDR3 length equals 13 residues. Germline loops: CDR1 SEHNR, CDR2 FQNEAQ (reference sequence). The CDR3 DNA is TGTGCCACCAGCGGGGACCTTACCTACGAGCAGTACTTC. Amino acid sequence: CATSGDLTYEQYF.

This clonotype was detected a few times. The CDR3 bases are TGTGCCAGCAGCCCGACAGGGAACGAGCAGTACTTC. Protein sequence: CASSPTGNEQYF. V is TRBV7-9 and J is TRBJ2-7, with TRBD1 matching over 7 bases. V lost 5 bases to trimming and J lost 5 bases; unmatched junction nucleotides: 3. CDR1 is SEHNR, CDR2 FQNEAQ, per germline (reference sequence). This CDR3 spans 12 amino acids.

The rearrangement links TRBV6-1 to TRBJ2-6, with 7 positions matching TRBD1. With 7 bases clipped from V and 0 bases from J, the junction kept 6 bases outside the gene matches. This CDR3 has 16 amino acids. Per germline, CDR1 MNHNS and CDR2 SASEGT. In nucleotides, the CDR3 is TGTGCCAGCATTGACAGGGCCTCCTCTGGGGCCAACGTCCTGACTTTC. Translated, it gives CASIDRASSGANVLTF.

The chain combines TRBV20-1 with TRBJ2-1, with D perhaps matching TRBD1 (6 bases). V was trimmed by 1 base and J by 7 bases, leaving 17 bases between them. Germline values: CDR1 DFQATT, CDR2 SNEGSKA (reference sequence). The CDR3 contains 15 residues. DNA for the CDR3: TGCAGTGCTAGAGGACCGGGACAAACTTCAAATGAGCAGTTCTTC. Translating it yields CSARGPGQTSNEQFF.

This chain uses TRBV11-3 with TRBJ2-2, with a possible D match to TRBD1 (6 bases). The CDR3 has 17 amino acids. The germline V and J ends were trimmed by 0 bases and 4 bases, with 15 bases remaining between them. Per the germline V gene, CDR1 is SGHNT and CDR2 is YENEEA. The CDR3 is CASSLDLTGEGTGELFF. The CDR3 DNA reads TGTGCCAGCAGCTTAGATCTGACAGGCGAAGGCACCGGGGAGCTGTTTTTT.

The chain combines TRBV12-3 or TRBV12-4 with TRBJ2-2; D unclear. The CDR3 is made up of 12 amino acids. Between the trimmed V and J ends, which lost 5 bases and 4 bases, there was a span of 5 bases. This CDR3 reads CASSPITGELFF. The CDR3 DNA is TGTGCCAGCAGTCCTATCACCGGGGAGCTGTTTTTT.

This clonotype appeared a few times. This sequence joins TRBV7-2 and TRBJ2-7; TRBD1 matches 7 bases. This CDR3 is built from 15 residues. Germline V CDR1 and CDR2: SGHTA, FQGNSA. V lost 3 bases and J lost 5; bases outside the gene matches: 10. The CDR3 DNA is TGTGCCAGCAGCTTTACTACGGGACAGATCGACGAGCAGTACTTC. Translating gives CASSFTTGQIDEQYF.

This clonotype was observed once. The junction does not match germline at one end; this may be a read error. The V gene is TRBV4-1, the J gene TRBJ1-4; D is perhaps TRBD1 (5 bases). The CDR3 covers 16 residues. The V gene's germline CDR1 is MGHRA and CDR2 YSYEKL. DNA of the CDR3: TGTGCCAGCAGCCCCATTGGTTCCAGGGAAAATGAAAAACTGTTTTTT. It yields the protein CASSPIGSRENEKLFF.

In this sample, this clonotype turned up a few times. The rearrangement uses TRBV4-2 and TRBJ2-2, with D perhaps matching TRBD2 (6 bases). V was clipped by 0 bases and J by 4 bases, with 15 bases between them. Germline V gives CDR1 LGHNA, CDR2 YNFKEQ. This CDR3 spans 17 amino acids. The CDR3 region has the DNA TGTGCCAGCAGCCAAGATCTTAACCCGCGGGGCACCGGGGAGCTGTTTTTT. It yields the protein CASSQDLNPRGTGELFF.

This clonotype was observed a few times. J is TRBJ2-7 and V is TRBV18; TRBD1 is a possible D gene (6 bases). Germline V CDR1 and CDR2: KGHSH, LQKENI. The germline V and J ends were trimmed by 6 bases and 6 bases, with 15 bases remaining between them. The CDR3 consists of 13 residues. The CDR3 DNA follows: TGTGCCAGCTCGCCCCTCTCAGGGGTCGAGCAGTACTTC. It specifies CASSPLSGVEQYF.

V usage is TRBV7-2 and J usage is TRBJ2-2; possible D gene TRBD1, 5 bases. Germline V gives CDR1 SGHTA, CDR2 FQGNSA. Trimming pared 4 bases from V and 6 bases from J, leaving 12 bases between. The CDR3 consists of 14 residues. CDR3 region: CASSWTLPAGELFF. The DNA of the CDR3 is TGTGCCAGCAGCTGGACACTACCAGCCGGGGAGCTGTTTTTT.

This clonotype was found a few times. The genes are TRBV18 and TRBJ2-7; D remains unclear. Trimming took 2 bases from V and 3 from J, leaving 8 bases between them. Germline V CDR1 and CDR2: KGHSH, LQKENI. This CDR3 spans 13 amino acids. As DNA, the CDR3 is TGTGCCAGCTCACCAAGAACTGGCTACGAGCAGTACTTC. As protein: CASSPRTGYEQYF.

A few counts support this clonotype. The chain is built from TRBV7-2 and TRBJ1-2; D not resolved. Trimming took 1 base from V and 4 from J, leaving 16 bases between them. Germline V lookup: CDR1 SGHTA, CDR2 FQGNSA. CDR3 length: 16 residues. CDR3 sequence: CASSLVARSRVYGYTF. CDR3 DNA: TGTGCCAGCAGCTTAGTAGCGCGGAGTAGAGTCTATGGCTACACCTTC.

The rearrangement joins TRBV11-2 to TRBJ2-1; D possibly corresponds to TRBD2 (5 bases). This CDR3 is built from 17 residues. The germline CDR1 and CDR2 sequences are SGHAT and FQNNGV. The V end lost 0 bases, the J end lost 2 bases, and 14 bases lay between the germline ends. The CDR3 DNA follows: TGTGCCAGCAGCTTAGAGACCGGGATAGTCCCCTACAATGAGCAGTTCTTC. Its protein is CASSLETGIVPYNEQFF. The full variable domain, with the rest looked up from reference TRBV11-2 and TRBJ2-1, is EAGVAQSPRYKIIEKRQSVAFWCNPISGHATLYWYQQILGQGPKLLIQFQNNGVVDDSQLPKDRFSAERLKGVDSTLKIQPAKLEDSAVYLCASSLETGIVPYNEQFFGPGTRLTVL.

This clonotype was detected a few times. In DNA form, the CDR3 reads TGTGCCAGCACCTCCGGGCCCCACACTGAAGCTTTCTTT. This codes for CASTSGPHTEAFF. This sequence joins TRBV12-3 or TRBV12-4 and TRBJ1-1; D remains ambiguous. V lost 7 bases, J lost 3 bases, and 12 bases lay in between. This CDR3 is 13 amino acids long.

A few counts support this clonotype. The CDR3 protein is CASSNGAAEAFF. The DNA of the CDR3 is TGTGCCAGTAGTAACGGCGCGGCTGAAGCTTTCTTT. The rearrangement links TRBV19 to TRBJ1-1, with D hard to call. Germline V gives CDR1 LNHDA, CDR2 SQIVND (reference sequence). The CDR3 spans 12 residues. The V end was cut by 4 bases, the J end by 6 bases, with 9 bases between.

This clonotype was seen a handful of times. The V and J genes are TRBV7-2 and TRBJ1-1; no clear D gene. Per the germline V gene, CDR1 is SGHTA and CDR2 is FQGNSA. V lost 5 bases to trimming and J lost 10 bases, with 8 bases between them. This CDR3 contains 10 residues. CDR3 protein: CASSGLGAFF. Written as DNA, the CDR3 is TGTGCCAGCAGCGGGTTGGGAGCTTTCTTT.

The sample holds a few counts of this clonotype. The chain carries TRBV28 and TRBJ2-7; 11 positions agree with TRBD2. CDR1 is MDHEN and CDR2 is SYDVKM in the germline V gene. The junction had 10 bases not matched to a gene; V was cut back by 10 bases and J by 5 bases. The CDR3 sequence is 14 residues long. The DNA for the CDR3 is TGTGCCACCACCTCCTCTAGCGGGGGGAACGAGCAGTACTTC. Translated: CATTSSSGGNEQYF.